This T cell receptor beta chain was sequenced during a study of T cells after yellow fever vaccination (dated by TCRdb to about 2019). Background for the entire study: Libraries from fractions with low cell numbers were prepared with the SMART-Seq v4 Ultra Low Input RNA kit. Blood samples were taken at several timepoints before and after primary and secondary immunization, and bulk PBMC replicates and cell subsets were isolated. Bulk TCR alpha and beta repertoires were sequenced longitudinally to track T-cell clones before and after primary and booster YFV17D yellow fever vaccination. Two healthy male donors made up the cohort, one aged 18 to 30 years and the other aged 30 to 40 years.

Results the study describes overall, beyond this receptor: Most clones expanded after primary vaccination were re-detected after the booster (almost 97% of CD4 and roughly 85% of CD8), suggesting broad memory maintenance. Compared with the primary T-cell response, the secondary T-cell response was weaker but faster, peaking on day 5 rather than day 15. A small share of clonotypes was detected in both CD4 and CD8 compartments, with the overlap likely arising from convergent recombination. Only two donors were included in the study, so the extent to which the findings can be generalized is limited. Computational filtering was required because FACS-sorted repertoires could contain abundant contaminating clonotypes from the bulk population.

The meaning of the sample's treatment or condition label: live attenuated yellow fever vaccine strain. Two biological replicates of bulk PBMCs were collected at each blood-draw timepoint. A standard Ficoll-Paque protocol was used to isolate PBMCs from peripheral blood. TriZol was used to extract RNA from bulk PBMCs, from CD4 and CD8 fractions, and from dextramer-positive and dextramer-negative fractions. TCR cDNA was synthesized by 5'RACE template switching, through which a universal primer site and unique molecular identifiers were introduced. cDNA synthesis was primed from both the TCR alpha and TCR beta constant segments. Library amplification involved two PCR steps, and the second step added sample barcodes and sequencing adapters. Sequencing of libraries was done on Illumina HiSeq 2500 (2x100 bp) or NovaSeq (2x150 bp). The authors processed their data as follows. MIGEC was used to demultiplex reads and collapse the reads into UMI consensus sequences, and MiXCR was used for V(D)J alignment. Vaccine-responding clonotypes were defined with edgeR using replicate PBMC samples, requiring FDR below 0.01 and a log2 fold change above 5 up to day 15. Each bulk clonotype was labeled CD4 or CD8 based on which sequenced repertoire, CD4 or CD8, contained the clonotype at higher abundance. TCRdb reprocessed the public reads (quality trimming at Q25 with fastp, clone calling with MiXCR) and kept in-frame beta chains. One record per CDR3 amino acid sequence lists the most common genes and DNA. It is TCRdb's table, rather than the study itself, that gives the V and J calls and clone size. For this sample there are approximately 580,000 distinct CDR3 sequences; roughly a sixth appear just once. Clones ranked in the top ten supply 15% to 20% of the sample.

V ends up 4 bases short and J 6 bases short, with an unmatched junction base count of 9. For CDR1 and CDR2, the germline V gene (reference sequence) lists SEHNR and FQNEAQ. The CDR3 spans 14 residues, from the cysteine through the valine. The only DNA kept is the CDR3, 42 bases in frame from the first base. Points on this clonotype: Its recognized antigen is unknown. Within one base of it there is no much larger clone, and no base qualities were kept.

This receptor was obtained from a man aged 18 to 29 who received the YFV17D yellow fever vaccine. Here the sequenced sample was PBMCs, taken about 5 days after the first yellow fever vaccination. Rearrangement joined TRBV7-9 to TRBJ2-7; the central 7 bases match TRBD1. CDR3 reads: CASSSWDSRPEQYV. The nucleotide sequence is given as TGTGCCAGCAGCTCCTGGGACAGCCGTCCCGAGCAGTACGTC.